These 21 T cell receptor beta chains were sequenced from one sample in a study of blood T cell repertoires in COVID-19. Produced via immunoSEQ multiplex PCR; TCRdb's table is partial and in-frame only. The sample comprises about 320,000 clones, roughly 85% of which are singletons, and about 2% rests with the top ten. Sequenced sample: PBMCs or T cells enriched from blood (not recorded which). All receptors come from a woman in her twenties or thirties who had been exposed to COVID-19.

The chain links TRBV28 to TRBJ2-3; D call uncertain. The CDR3 is 15 residues long. CDR1 is MDHEN, CDR2 SYDVKM, per germline. Trimming took off 5 bases at V and 0 bases at J, with 12 bases between the two ends. CDR3 amino acids: CASSPPSSSTDTQYF. The CDR3 region has the DNA TGTGCCAGCAGTCCCCCGTCTAGTAGCACAGATACGCAGTATTTT.

The chain employs TRBV5-1 and TRBJ1-1, with 7 bases identical to TRBD1. The V gene's germline CDR1 is SGHRS and CDR2 YFSETQ. The CDR3 sequence is 15 residues long. V gave up 3 bases and J gave up 0 bases; unmatched junction bases: 5. The CDR3 loop reads CASSSTDRVNTEAFF. The CDR3 DNA reads as TGCGCCAGCAGCTCCACTGACAGGGTGAACACTGAAGCTTTCTTT.

The J gene is TRBJ1-2, the V gene TRBV7-2, with TRBD1 matching over 11 bases. The CDR3 has 16 residues. Germline V gives CDR1 SGHTA, CDR2 FQGNSA. With 3 bases clipped from V and 3 bases from J, the junction kept 6 bases outside the gene matches. The CDR3 coding sequence is TGTGCCAGCAGCTTTAGGGGACAGGGGGTGGACTATGGCTACACCTTC. This translates into CASSFRGQGVDYGYTF.

The chain is built from TRBV7-8 and TRBJ2-7; tentatively, D is TRBD2 (6 bases). CDR1 and CDR2 (germline): SGHVS, FQNEAQ. CDR3 length: 14 amino acids. The ends were cut back, 3 bases at V and 0 bases at J, with 9 bases in the middle. The CDR3 loop is CASSLGGISYEQYF. CDR3 nucleotide sequence: TGTGCCAGCAGCTTGGGGGGAATCTCCTACGAGCAGTACTTC. The full variable domain, completed using reference TRBV7-8 and TRBJ2-7, is GAGVSQSPRYKVAKRGQDVALRCDPISGHVSLFWYQQALGQGPEFLTYFQNEAQLDKSGLPSDRFFAERPEGSVSTLKIQRTQQEDSAVYLCASSLGGISYEQYFGPGTRLTVT.

CDR3 amino acids: CASSQISGAAYNEQFF. The CDR3 DNA is TGTGCCAGCAGCCAGATTAGCGGGGCCGCCTACAATGAGCAGTTCTTC. The genes are TRBV3-1 (or the pseudogene TRBV3-2) and TRBJ2-1, with 8 nucleotides matching TRBD2. The CDR3 runs to 16 residues. Trimming at V came to 3 bases and at J to 2 bases, leaving 6 bases not matched to a gene. CDR1 is LGHDT, CDR2 YNNKEL, per germline (reference sequence).

The rearrangement links TRBV11-1 to TRBJ1-1; D gene uncertain. The V end lost 3 bases, the J end lost 4 bases, and 12 bases lay between the germline ends. Germline V lookup: CDR1 SGHAT, CDR2 FQDESV (reference sequence). CDR3 length: 14 residues. CDR3 nucleotides: TGTGCCAGCAGCTTCCAACCGGGAAGCACTGAAGCTTTCTTT. Amino acid sequence: CASSFQPGSTEAFF.

The CDR3 region is CASSFGGALSYEQYF. The CDR3 DNA is TGTGCCAGCAGTTTCGGGGGGGCCTTATCCTACGAGCAGTACTTC. The chain is built from TRBV28 and TRBJ2-7; 8 bases agree with TRBD2. Trimming at V came to 3 bases and at J to 1 base, leaving 5 bases not matched to a gene. The germline V gene has CDR1 MDHEN and CDR2 SYDVKM. The length of the CDR3 is 15 residues.

The gene calls are TRBV6-5 and TRBJ1-2; 8 nucleotides match TRBD1. V lost 4 bases and J lost 3; bases outside the gene matches: 10. This CDR3 is 16 amino acids long. Germline V gene sequence: CDR1 MNHEY, CDR2 SVGAGI. CDR3 in DNA: TGTGCCAGCAGTTCTACTTCAGGGGGCGCTTACTATGGCTACACCTTC. Translation gives CASSSTSGGAYYGYTF.

This rearrangement joins TRBV4-3 to TRBJ2-2; TRBD2 aligns across 10 bases. The germline gives CDR1 LGHNA, CDR2 YSLEER. Trimming at V came to 1 base and at J to 3 bases, leaving 8 bases not matched to a gene. The CDR3 is made up of 18 amino acids. CDR3 DNA: TGCGCCAGCAGCCAAGGAAATTACCTAGCGGGGGACACCGGGGAGCTGTTTTTT. This codes for CASSQGNYLAGDTGELFF.

The chain employs TRBV27 and TRBJ1-5; no clear D gene. Germline V gives CDR1 MNHEY, CDR2 SMNVEV (reference sequence). The length of the CDR3 is 14 residues. Trimming left V 5 bases short and J 6 bases short, with 14 bases between. The CDR3 bases are TGTGCCAGCAGTCTAGACTTTTATTCTCAGCCCCAGCATTTT. This codes for CASSLDFYSQPQHF.

This chain uses TRBV28 with TRBJ1-5; 7 bases align to TRBD1. The CDR3 is made up of 15 amino acids. Trimming took 5 bases from V and 6 from J; bases not matched to a gene: 10. Germline V gene sequence: CDR1 MDHEN, CDR2 SYDVKM. CDR3 nucleotides: TGTGCCAGCAGTCCCACAGGGGCCGGGGGTCAGCCCCAGCATTTT. Translated, it gives CASSPTGAGGQPQHF.

This chain connects TRBV30 to TRBJ1-4, with D tentatively TRBD1 (5 bases). CDR1 and CDR2 from the germline V gene are GTSNPN and SVGIG (reference sequence). This CDR3 region has 14 residues. Deletions cut 5 bases from V and 3 bases from J, with 13 bases between. The CDR3 sequence is CAWGRGGSNEKLFF. CDR3 DNA sequence: TGTGCCTGGGGACGGGGGGGTTCTAATGAAAAACTGTTTTTT.

The rearrangement uses TRBV30 and TRBJ2-2; TRBD1 aligns across 7 bases. V lost 5 bases and J lost 10; bases outside the gene matches: 25. CDR3 length equals 18 residues. Per germline, CDR1 GTSNPN and CDR2 SVGIG (reference sequence). CDR3 amino acids: CAWGTDHGSTYLLEELFF. The CDR3 DNA is TGTGCCTGGGGGACAGACCACGGATCCACCTACCTTCTAGAGGAGCTGTTTTTT.

This clone was recorded a few times. Here the CDR3 reads CASSKPKSAGLAGEYNEQFF. CDR3 nucleotides: TGTGCCAGCAGCAAACCCAAATCGGCGGGACTAGCGGGAGAGTACAATGAGCAGTTCTTC. This rearrangement joins TRBV11-3 to TRBJ2-1, with 14 bases that match TRBD2. Losses at the gene ends were 5 bases for V and 4 bases for J; bases not matched to a gene: 16. Looked up from germline, CDR1 is SGHNT and CDR2 is YENEEA. CDR3 length: 20 amino acids.

This clone was counted a single time. The chain has TRBV5-1 and TRBJ2-1; D may be TRBD2 (7 bases). The CDR3 has 14 amino acids. Trimming left V 3 bases short and J 10 bases short, with 17 bases between. Per germline, CDR1 SGHRS and CDR2 YFSETQ. DNA of the CDR3: TGCGCCAGCAGCTGGGGGGGCGCGAGCAAGGAGCAGTTCTTC. Its translation is CASSWGGASKEQFF.

The V gene is TRBV7-2, the J gene TRBJ1-6; perhaps TRBD1 as D (5 bases). The V end was cut by 3 bases, the J end by 8 bases, with 11 bases between. The length of the CDR3 is 14 residues. From germline, CDR1 is SGHTA and CDR2 FQGNSA. The CDR3: CASSFTQGYSPLHF. The CDR3 DNA reads as TGTGCCAGCAGCTTTACGCAGGGTTATTCACCCCTCCACTTT.

The V gene is TRBV28, the J gene TRBJ1-4; D is ambiguous. The CDR3 has 18 residues. Trimming stripped 2 bases from V and 8 bases from J, with 24 bases between. Germline lookup yields CDR1 MDHEN and CDR2 SYDVKM. The CDR3 region has the DNA TGTGCCAGCAGTTTACGTCGGGTCCGGGGAAGGAGGGTAGAAAAACTGTTTTTT. Its protein is CASSLRRVRGRRVEKLFF.

The rearrangement uses TRBV30 and TRBJ2-5, with a weak D call TRBD2 (6 bases). Germline values: CDR1 GTSNPN, CDR2 SVGIG (reference sequence). V was trimmed by 4 bases and J by 4 bases, leaving 22 bases between them. There are 16 residues in the CDR3. In DNA form, the CDR3 reads TGTGCCTGGATGCCGCCCCTACGGACTATACGAGAGACCCAGTACTTC. As protein: CAWMPPLRTIRETQYF.

This chain joins TRBV5-5 and TRBJ1-2; unclear D gene. CDR1 SGHKS and CDR2 YYEKEE come from the germline V gene (reference sequence). CDR3 length: 15 residues. Trimming stripped 4 bases from V and 1 base from J, with 14 bases between. Here the CDR3 DNA reads TGTGCCAGCAGCATTCGGGTTACTAATAACTATGGCTACACCTTC. Translated: CASSIRVTNNYGYTF.

The V gene is TRBV7-6, the J gene TRBJ2-2, with a tentative D call TRBD2 (5 bases). This CDR3 contains 16 residues. With 5 bases removed from V and 2 bases from J, the gap between germline ends came to 15 bases. Germline V gene sequence: CDR1 SGHVS, CDR2 FNYEAQ. CDR3 protein: CASSRERTGNTGELFF. The CDR3 coding sequence is TGTGCCAGCAGCAGAGAAAGGACGGGAAACACCGGGGAGCTGTTTTTT.

In its sample, this clone was seen once. The CDR3 DNA reads as TGTGCCAGTAGTATGATTACTGAGATCCCCAATCAGCCCCAGCATTTT. It specifies CASSMITEIPNQPQHF. V usage is TRBV19 and J usage is TRBJ1-5; D is uncertain. V was shortened by 3 bases and J by 3 bases, with 15 bases between the two germline ends. The CDR3 spans 16 residues. Germline CDR1 reads LNHDA; CDR2 reads SQIVND (reference sequence).